Presented here are 16 T cell receptor beta chains from one specimen sequenced in a study of CD8 T cells in ankylosing spondylitis. Overall study results and limits: Seven to nine highly homologous variants formed a TCR beta motif that appeared characteristic of ankylosing spondylitis blood.

TCRdb re-called the 5' RACE reads with MiXCR, one entry per CDR3 protein. The sample yields fewer than 550,000 distinct CDR3 sequences, less than 6% seen once. These TCRs are of unknown antigen specificity. Sequenced sample: blood, either unsorted or a sorted T cell fraction (not recorded which). These receptor sequences come from a male donor with ankylosing spondylitis.

Concerning this clonotype: A much larger clone differs from this one at a single base, so this may be a read error. V and J are TRBV20-1 and TRBJ2-7; no reliable D call. The CDR3 length is 14 residues. V was clipped by 5 bases and J by 6 bases, with 20 bases between them. Germline V gives CDR1 DFQATT, CDR2 SNEGSKA (reference sequence). The CDR3 here is CSAPVSWHKCEQYF. Here the CDR3 DNA reads TGCAGTGCTCCAGTTTCATGGCATAAATGCGAGCAGTACTTC.

This clonotype was observed at least ten times. DNA of the CDR3: TGTGCCAGCAGTTACGAGTATGCTAGCGGGAGTAGGACCTACAATGAGCAGTTCTTC. Translated, it gives CASSYEYASGSRTYNEQFF. This chain connects TRBV6-2 or TRBV6-3 to TRBJ2-1; 10 nucleotides align to TRBD2. V was pared by 2 bases and J by 2 bases, with 12 bases of the junction left unmatched. CDR1 is MNHEY and CDR2 is SVGEGT in the germline V gene. The CDR3 contains 19 residues.

This clonotype was seen ten or more times. The rearrangement joins TRBV5-1 to TRBJ2-5, with D possibly matching TRBD1 (6 bases). In germline, CDR1 is SGHRS, CDR2 YFSETQ. The CDR3 sequence is 13 residues long. Trimming took off 5 bases at V and 2 bases at J, with 10 bases between the two ends. The CDR3 region has the DNA TGCGCCAGCAGGTGGACAGTTCAAGAGACCCAGTACTTC. Protein sequence: CASRWTVQETQYF.

This clonotype was recorded many times. The chain links TRBV3-1 to TRBJ2-7; D gene unclear. CDR3 size: 12 residues. Looked up from germline, CDR1 is LGHDT and CDR2 is YNNKEL (reference sequence). Trimming left V 2 bases short and J 7 bases short, with 9 bases between. In DNA form, the CDR3 reads TGTGCCAGCAGCCAACTCGGATTTGAGCAGTACTTC. Translating gives CASSQLGFEQYF.

This clonotype was observed many times. The genes are TRBV27 and TRBJ2-7; no clear D gene. With 8 bases removed from V and 3 bases from J, the gap between germline ends came to 14 bases. In germline, CDR1 is MNHEY, CDR2 SMNVEV (reference sequence). The CDR3 runs 13 residues. CDR3 sequence: CASGSAGNYEQYF. The CDR3 nucleotides are TGTGCCAGCGGATCCGCCGGAAACTACGAGCAGTACTTC.

This clonotype has a count of ten or more. V and J are TRBV7-2 and TRBJ2-7; D might be TRBD1 or TRBD2, each matching 6 bases. The V and J ends lost 2 bases and 3 bases respectively, with 14 bases between them. The CDR3 has 15 residues. The germline V gene encodes CDR1 SGHTA and CDR2 FQGNSA. The DNA for the CDR3 is TGTGCCAGCAGCTTAAGGACGGGGGCCTTCTACGAGCAGTACTTC. Translated, it gives CASSLRTGAFYEQYF. Full variable domain (missing parts from reference TRBV7-2 and TRBJ2-7): GAGVSQSPSNKVTEKGKDVELRCDPISGHTALYWYRQSLGQGLEFLIYFQGNSAPDKSGLPSDRFSAERTGGSVSTLTIQRTQQEDSAVYLCASSLRTGAFYEQYFGPGTRLTVT.

This clonotype was recorded at least ten times. The gene calls are TRBV6-2 or TRBV6-3 and TRBJ1-3; tentatively, D is TRBD1 (5 bases). V lost 4 bases to trimming and J lost 4 bases, with 14 bases between them. This CDR3 is 15 amino acids long. The germline gives CDR1 MNHEY, CDR2 SVGEGT. This CDR3 reads CASSSPGRGGNTIYF. The CDR3 coding sequence is TGTGCCAGCAGTTCGCCGGGACGCGGGGGAAACACCATATATTTT.

This clonotype was recorded at least ten times. The CDR3 spells CASSLIPHEQYF. The CDR3 DNA is TGTGCCAGCAGTTTGATACCCCACGAGCAGTACTTC. The chain links TRBV6-2 or TRBV6-3 to TRBJ2-7; no clear D. Trimming took 4 bases from V and 5 from J, leaving 9 bases between them. The CDR3 loop spans 12 amino acids. Germline values: CDR1 MNHEY, CDR2 SVGEGT.

This clonotype appeared many times. The chain carries TRBV6-1 and TRBJ2-7; 7 bases agree with TRBD1. The CDR3 consists of 14 residues. Germline lookup yields CDR1 MNHNS and CDR2 SASEGT. Trimming took 5 bases from V and 0 from J; bases not matched to a gene: 4. The chain's CDR3 is CASSPQGISYEQYF. In nucleotides, the CDR3 is TGTGCCAGCAGTCCACAGGGGATCTCCTACGAGCAGTACTTC.

This clonotype has ten or more counts. J is TRBJ2-7 and V is TRBV29-1; weak D call: TRBD1 (7 bases). CDR3 length: 13 amino acids. The germline V gene has CDR1 SQVTM and CDR2 ANQGSEA. V dropped 5 bases and J dropped 1 base, with 12 bases sitting between them. The CDR3 sequence: CSVREDRSYEQYF. The CDR3 nucleotides read TGCAGCGTTAGGGAGGACAGGTCCTACGAGCAGTACTTC.

This clonotype has ten or more counts. This sequence joins TRBV12-3 or TRBV12-4 and TRBJ2-2; D tentatively fits TRBD1 or TRBD2 (5 bases each). The CDR3 loop spans 16 amino acids. Trimming left V 7 bases short and J 3 bases short, with 18 bases between. CDR3 in amino acids: CASNPSFGGDTGELFF. The CDR3 nucleotides are TGTGCCAGCAATCCTAGCTTTGGGGGAGACACCGGGGAGCTGTTTTTT.

This clonotype was counted many times. The chain combines TRBV9 with TRBJ2-1; the match to TRBD2 covers 8 bases. Germline-derived CDR1 and CDR2 are SGDLS and YYNGEE. J was trimmed by 7 bases and V by 2 bases; bases with no gene match: 5. CDR3 size: 14 residues. CDR3 sequence: CASSVRAGENEQFF. The CDR3 DNA follows: TGTGCCAGCAGCGTGAGAGCGGGAGAGAATGAGCAGTTCTTC.

The chain couples TRBV9 to TRBJ2-1; the D gene is possibly TRBD1 (6 bases). The CDR3 has 15 residues. Trimming cost V 6 bases and J 2 bases, with 15 bases left between them. In germline, CDR1 is SGDLS, CDR2 YYNGEE. CDR3 residues: CASTRGGAAYNEQFF. The CDR3 region has the DNA TGTGCCAGCACCCGAGGGGGAGCGGCCTACAATGAGCAGTTCTTC.

The V gene is TRBV7-2, the J gene TRBJ2-5; D is perhaps TRBD1 (6 bases). This CDR3 region has 14 residues. V dropped 5 bases and J dropped 2 bases, with 12 bases sitting between them. Germline assignment: CDR1 SGHTA and CDR2 FQGNSA. The CDR3: CASSTNRVQETQYF. Written as DNA, the CDR3 is TGTGCCAGCAGCACGAACAGGGTACAAGAGACCCAGTACTTC.

This clonotype was picked up many times. The chain has TRBV7-9 and TRBJ1-1; weak D call: TRBD1 (5 bases). The CDR3 totals 16 residues. Germline V gene lookup returns CDR1 SEHNR and CDR2 FQNEAQ (reference sequence). Trimming pared 5 bases from V and 1 base from J, leaving 17 bases between. The CDR3 DNA follows: TGTGCCAGCAGCCTATTGGCAGGGCGCGGGAACACTGAAGCTTTCTTT. Translation: CASSLLAGRGNTEAFF.

The table lists this clonotype with many counts. This chain joins TRBV29-1 and TRBJ2-5; tentatively, D is TRBD2 (6 bases). This CDR3 spans 15 amino acids. The germline V and J ends were trimmed by 0 bases and 4 bases, with 15 bases remaining between them. Germline-derived CDR1 and CDR2 are SQVTM and ANQGSEA. For the CDR3, the DNA is TGCAGCGTTGAAGATCAGGAGGGATGGACAGAGACCCAGTACTTC. It translates to CSVEDQEGWTETQYF.